These 15 T cell receptor beta chains share one sample of origin, sequenced in a study of graft-versus-host responses after intestinal transplantation. Plated together were about 200,000 CFSE-labeled responder cells and about 200,000 irradiated, violet-dye-labeled stimulator cells. Sequenced by immunoSEQ multiplex PCR; TCRdb stores in-frame clones only, minus some. This table has around 21,000 clones, 30% to 40% appearing once. The specimen was alloreactive CD8+ T cells from a mixed lymphocyte reaction culture, collected before intestinal transplant. Stated subset: CFSE-low proliferating T cells sorted from approximately 6-day pre-transplant mixed lymphocyte reaction (GvH or HvG direction). The source is a human patient who received an intestinal transplant.

V is TRBV11-2 and J is TRBJ2-4; D is unresolved. From germline, CDR1 is SGHAT and CDR2 FQNNGV. The CDR3 has 13 amino acids. V dropped 5 bases and J dropped 8 bases, with 13 bases sitting between them. The CDR3 DNA reads TGTGCCAGCAGCCAAACCGCCCTGGACATTCAGTACTTC. Amino acids: CASSQTALDIQYF.

This rearrangement joins TRBV27 to TRBJ2-7; D not resolved. There are 12 residues in the CDR3. CDR1 and CDR2 (germline): MNHEY, SMNVEV (reference sequence). Trimming left V 8 bases short and J 0 bases short, with 8 bases between. The CDR3 coding sequence is TGTGCCAGCCCCGGCTCCTCCTACGAGCAGTACTTC. Protein product: CASPGSSYEQYF.

This clone is labeled as medium-sized. Other DNA sequences of this sample code for an identical CDR3. The genes are TRBV19 and TRBJ1-1; no reliable D call. CDR1 LNHDA and CDR2 SQIVND come from the germline V gene (reference sequence). There are 12 residues in the CDR3. Trimming removed 3 bases from V and 7 bases from J, with 9 bases in between. CDR3 residues: CASSIGAIEAFF. The CDR3 nucleotides read TGTGCCAGTAGTATCGGAGCCATTGAAGCTTTCTTT.

This chain uses TRBV13 with TRBJ1-2; D gene unclear. This CDR3 contains 14 residues. Trimming removed 6 bases from V and 5 bases from J, with 16 bases in between. The germline gives CDR1 PRHDT, CDR2 FYEKMQ (reference sequence). The CDR3 reads CASSYSSLGYGYTF. CDR3 DNA sequence: TGTGCCAGCAGTTACTCGTCGCTCGGATATGGCTACACCTTC. Using reference TRBV13 and TRBJ1-2 for the parts outside the CDR3, the full variable domain is AAGVIQSPRHLIKEKRETATLKCYPIPRHDTVYWYQQGPGQDPQFLISFYEKMQSDKGSIPDRFSAQQFSDYHSELNMSSLELGDSALYFCASSYSSLGYGYTFGSGTRLTVV.

This clone came up a few times. The rearrangement uses TRBV5-1 and TRBJ2-1; D gene uncertain. This CDR3 has 13 amino acids. V shed 0 bases and J shed 5 bases, with 6 bases lying between them. Germline V gene lookup returns CDR1 SGHRS and CDR2 YFSETQ. The CDR3 loop is CASSLELNNEQFF. The CDR3 nucleotides are TGCGCCAGCAGCTTGGAGCTGAACAATGAGCAGTTCTTC.

This clone is labeled as medium-sized. V is TRBV2 and J is TRBJ2-7; 7 bases are shared with TRBD1. V shed 4 bases, J shed 6 bases, and the junction held 12 bases outside the gene matches. Germline-derived CDR1 and CDR2 are SNHLY and FYNNEI. The CDR3 length is 15 residues. CDR3 sequence reads: CASSVGTDETGEQYF. Written as DNA, the CDR3 is TGTGCCAGCAGTGTTGGGACAGACGAAACTGGCGAGCAGTACTTC.

The rearrangement links TRBV7-9 to TRBJ1-5; 12 bases map to TRBD1. The CDR3 has 19 residues. Germline lookup yields CDR1 SEHNR and CDR2 FQNEAQ (reference sequence). Trimming at V came to 3 bases and at J to 1 base, leaving 10 bases not matched to a gene. CDR3 sequence reads: CASSFLLRDRGQSNQPQHF. The CDR3 DNA sequence: TGTGCCAGCAGCTTCCTACTCCGGGACAGGGGGCAGAGCAATCAGCCCCAGCATTTT.

J is TRBJ1-4 and V is TRBV28; D might be TRBD1 (6 bases). Per germline, CDR1 MDHEN and CDR2 SYDVKM. V shed 6 bases and J shed 6 bases, with 17 bases lying between them. The CDR3 consists of 15 residues. The CDR3 here is CASSGWTVPDEKLFF. The DNA of the CDR3 is TGTGCCAGCAGCGGGTGGACAGTTCCAGATGAAAAACTGTTTTTT.

The rearrangement joins TRBV7-9 to TRBJ1-1; D unclear. Germline values: CDR1 SEHNR, CDR2 FQNEAQ (reference sequence). The CDR3 runs 14 residues. Trimming stripped 5 bases from V and 0 bases from J, with 10 bases between. The CDR3, as DNA: TGTGCCAGCAGCGCCCCATTAATGAACACTGAAGCTTTCTTT. Protein product: CASSAPLMNTEAFF.

This chain links TRBV11-1 with TRBJ2-1; tentatively, D is TRBD1 (6 bases). The CDR3 has 14 residues. Trimming removed 9 bases at V and 4 bases at J, with 16 bases between. Germline CDR1 SGHAT, CDR2 FQDESV (reference sequence). DNA of the CDR3: TGTGCCAGTCTTGGGGGCCCGATTTACAATGAGCAGTTCTTC. The encoded protein is CASLGGPIYNEQFF.

The chain recombines TRBV7-6 with TRBJ2-3; D is ambiguous. This CDR3 has 12 amino acids. Germline V lookup: CDR1 SGHVS, CDR2 FNYEAQ. The V gene lost 4 bases and the J gene lost 4 bases, with 6 bases spanning the gap. CDR3 nucleotides: TGTGCCAGCAGCTCTTATCCAGATACGCAGTATTTT. This encodes CASSSYPDTQYF. Using reference TRBV7-6 and TRBJ2-3 for the parts outside the CDR3, the full variable domain is GAGVSQSPRYKVTKRGQDVALRCDPISGHVSLYWYRQALGQGPEFLTYFNYEAQQDKSGLPNDRFSAERPEGSISTLTIQRTEQRDSAMYRCASSSYPDTQYFGPGTRLTVL.

V is TRBV28 and J is TRBJ2-3; D possibly matches TRBD1 or TRBD2 (5 bases each). CDR3 length: 14 amino acids. The V gene's germline CDR1 is MDHEN and CDR2 SYDVKM. V was pared by 6 bases and J by 4 bases, with 14 bases between. The CDR3 region is CASSYTGDPDTQYF. The DNA for the CDR3 is TGTGCCAGCAGCTACACCGGGGACCCAGATACGCAGTATTTT.

V is TRBV27 and J is TRBJ2-7; a weak D match, TRBD2 (5 bases). Trimming shortened V by 2 bases and J by 2 bases, and 10 bases separated the two germline ends. Germline V gives CDR1 MNHEY, CDR2 SMNVEV (reference sequence). The length of the CDR3 is 14 residues. DNA for the CDR3: TGTGCCAGCAGTTTAGTAAGCGGAGCCTACGAGCAGTACTTC. Protein sequence: CASSLVSGAYEQYF.

This rearrangement joins TRBV4-3 to TRBJ2-1, with unresolved D. V gave up 1 base and J gave up 0 bases, with 10 bases separating them. Germline V gene lookup returns CDR1 LGHNA and CDR2 YSLEER. CDR3 length equals 16 residues. The CDR3 nucleotides are TGCGCCAGCAGCCAAGGCGACGTCCGCTCCTACAATGAGCAGTTCTTC. Protein: CASSQGDVRSYNEQFF.

The chain employs TRBV6-5 and TRBJ1-2; TRBD1 matches 9 bases. CDR1 is MNHEY and CDR2 is SVGAGI in the germline V gene. This CDR3 region has 16 residues. Trimming removed 2 bases from V and 7 bases from J; junction bases left unmatched: 11. For the CDR3, the DNA is TGTGCCAGCAGTTACACTCGCCCAAGGACAGGGGCTGGCTACACCTTC. Amino acid sequence: CASSYTRPRTGAGYTF.